This is a list of T cell receptor beta chains from one sample in a study of tumor and adjacent non-tumor tissue in lung cancer. TCRdb re-derived calls from the multiplex PCR reads in MiXCR, one entry per CDR3 protein. The sample includes 40,000 to 50,000 distinct CDR3 sequences, around 59% seen only once; the top ten take 30%. The sequenced material came from distant non-tumor lung tissue. These receptors came from a woman in her 70s with non-small cell lung cancer. Both conserved end residues are part of each CDR3. D genes are given only for firm matches. Not every row has a clone size; where given, it reads once, few, many or a size class.

cdr3_aa: CASSRPGRTAYEQYF
cdr3_nt: TGTGCCAGCTCACGCCCTGGGAGGACAGCCTACGAGCAATACTTC
clone_size: .
d_call: .
j_call: TRBJ2-7
v_call: TRBV18

cdr3_aa: CANHSGVGYGYTF
cdr3_nt: TGTGCCAATCATTCGGGAGTTGGCTATGGCTACACCTTC
clone_size: .
d_call: .
j_call: TRBJ1-2
v_call: TRBV11-1

cdr3_aa: CGARDGQGRNIQYF
cdr3_nt: TGCGGTGCTAGAGACGGACAGGGCAGAAACATTCAGTACTTC
clone_size: .
d_call: TRBD1
j_call: TRBJ2-4
v_call: TRBV20-1

cdr3_aa: CASSQEGTYYSGTNVLTF
cdr3_nt: TGCGCCAGCAGTCAAGAAGGGACGTATTACTCTGGGACCAACGTCCTGACTTTC
clone_size: few
d_call: .
j_call: TRBJ2-6
v_call: TRBV4-1

cdr3_aa: CASSSSGGGTDTQYF
cdr3_nt: TGTGCCAGCAGTTCCAGCGGGGGGGGGACAGATACGCAGTATTTT
clone_size: .
d_call: TRBD2
j_call: TRBJ2-3
v_call: TRBV13

cdr3_aa: CAIRSGTGDAGASEQYF
cdr3_nt: TGTGCCATCAGATCGGGGACAGGGGACGCGGGGGCCTCCGAGCAGTACTTC
clone_size: many
d_call: TRBD1
j_call: TRBJ2-7
v_call: TRBV10-3

cdr3_aa: CASSFSGNTEELFF
cdr3_nt: TGTGCAAGCAGCTTTAGCGGGAACACCGAGGAGCTGTTTTTT
clone_size: .
d_call: TRBD2
j_call: TRBJ2-2
v_call: TRBV11-3

cdr3_aa: CSTFGTGGNDEQFF
cdr3_nt: TGCAGTACCTTCGGAACAGGGGGCAACGATGAGCAGTTCTTC
clone_size: once
d_call: TRBD1
j_call: TRBJ2-1
v_call: TRBV20-1

cdr3_aa: CASSLSGLETHYF
cdr3_nt: TGTGCCAGCAGCTTAAGCGGGTTGGAGACCCACTACTTC
clone_size: few
d_call: .
j_call: TRBJ2-5
v_call: TRBV11-3

cdr3_aa: CASSPRGSVRDEQYF
cdr3_nt: TGTGCCAGCAGTCCCCGGGGTAGTGTGAGAGACGAGCAGTACTTC
clone_size: .
d_call: .
j_call: TRBJ2-7
v_call: TRBV12-3/TRBV12-4

cdr3_aa: CASRNNRDRGDTPYF
cdr3_nt: TGTGCCAGCAGAAACAACCGGGATAGGGGAGATACGCCGTATTTT
clone_size: .
d_call: .
j_call: TRBJ2-3
v_call: TRBV6-1

cdr3_aa: CSAPTRTGIEAFF
cdr3_nt: TGCAGTGCTCCAACAAGGACAGGGATTGAAGCTTTCTTT
clone_size: many
d_call: TRBD1
j_call: TRBJ1-1
v_call: TRBV20-1

cdr3_aa: CASSRPLQGDGEAFF
cdr3_nt: TGTGCCAGCAGCCGTCCACTCCAGGGAGACGGTGAAGCTTTCTTT
clone_size: .
d_call: .
j_call: TRBJ1-1
v_call: TRBV5-5

cdr3_aa: CNARAGTDSNQPQHF
cdr3_nt: TGCAATGCTAGAGCCGGGACAGATAGCAACCAGCCCCAGCATTTT
clone_size: .
d_call: TRBD1
j_call: TRBJ1-5
v_call: TRBV20-1

cdr3_aa: CARSLSTSTYEQYF
cdr3_nt: TGCGCCAGAAGTTTATCCACTAGCACCTACGAGCAGTACTTC
clone_size: .
d_call: .
j_call: TRBJ2-7
v_call: TRBV28

cdr3_aa: CASSSELAGSSSYEQYF
cdr3_nt: TGTGCCAGCAGCTCTGAACTAGCGGGCAGTAGTTCCTATGAGCAGTACTTC
clone_size: once
d_call: TRBD2
j_call: TRBJ2-7
v_call: TRBV28

cdr3_aa: CASRTSLGLKANYGYTF
cdr3_nt: TGTGCCAGCCGCACCAGTCTGGGACTGAAAGCTAACTATGGCTACACCTTC
clone_size: .
d_call: .
j_call: TRBJ1-2
v_call: TRBV7-9

cdr3_aa: CAGSSAFTDTQYF
cdr3_nt: TGTGCCGGCAGTTCCGCATTCACAGATACGCAGTATTTT
clone_size: .
d_call: .
j_call: TRBJ2-3
v_call: TRBV6-6

cdr3_aa: CVISPAGNMQYF
cdr3_nt: TGTGTCATCAGTCCGGCCGGGAATATGCAGTATTTT
clone_size: .
d_call: .
j_call: TRBJ2-3
v_call: TRBV10-3

cdr3_aa: CSARQGVRDNEQFF
cdr3_nt: TGCAGCGCACGACAGGGGGTTAGAGATAATGAGCAGTTCTTC
clone_size: .
d_call: TRBD1
j_call: TRBJ2-1
v_call: TRBV29-1

cdr3_aa: CASSEVQANEKLLF
cdr3_nt: TGTGCCAGCAGTGAAGTACAGGCTAATGAAAAGCTGCTTTTT
clone_size: .
d_call: .
j_call: TRBJ1-4
v_call: TRBV6-1

cdr3_aa: CTSSILGTTPRF
cdr3_nt: TGTACCAGCAGCATACTAGGAACCACGCCGCGGTTC
clone_size: once
d_call: .
j_call: TRBJ2-1
v_call: TRBV11-1